This TCR beta chain was recovered during a study of response to subunit inactivated influenza vaccine. A single record per CDR3 protein comes from TCRdb applying MiXCR to the RT-PCR reads. The sample has about 190,000 distinct CDR3 sequences; around 15% are singletons. In its sample, this clonotype was seen once. Its antigen is as yet unknown. Study-wide results and caveats: There was a suggestion from the authors that each seasonal influenza vaccination recruits few new T cells.

The receptor was isolated from a man between 50 and 59 years old who received an inactivated influenza vaccine. This specimen consisted of CD8+ T cells sorted from PBMCs, obtained approximately 5 days after vaccination.

The CDR3: CASSPWGAGDNEQFF. The CDR3, as DNA: TGCGCCAGCAGCCCCTGGGGTGCGGGAGACAATGAGCAGTTCTTC. The genes are TRBV4-3 and TRBJ2-1, with 7 positions matching TRBD2. Trimming removed 4 bases from V and 5 bases from J; junction bases left unmatched: 8. The CDR3 has 15 residues. The germline CDR1 and CDR2 sequences are LGHNA and YSLEER.